Listed here are 26 T cell receptor beta chains from one sample, sequenced in a study of blood T cell repertoires in COVID-19. Sequenced by immunoSEQ multiplex PCR; TCRdb stores in-frame clones only, minus some. The sample lists about 360,000 clones, 87% seen once, with 1% to 1.5% in the top ten. The sample taken for sequencing was PBMCs or T cells enriched from blood (not recorded which). The source is a man aged 30-40 years who had recovered from COVID-19.

The chain couples TRBV30 to TRBJ1-1, with 7 bases fitting TRBD1. The CDR3 is 14 residues long. V lost 4 bases to trimming and J lost 5 bases; unmatched junction nucleotides: 10. The germline CDR1 and CDR2 sequences are GTSNPN and SVGIG (reference sequence). The CDR3 DNA follows: TGTGCCTGGAAACTAACAGGGGATCGGACTGAAGCTTTCTTT. As protein: CAWKLTGDRTEAFF. The variable domain in full, with the rest retrieved from reference TRBV30 and TRBJ1-1, is SQTIHQWPATLVQPVGSPLSLECTVEGTSNPNLYWYRQAAGRGLQLLFYSVGIGQISSEVPQNLSASRPQDRQFILSSKKLLLSDSGFYLCAWKLTGDRTEAFFGQGTRLTVV.

This rearrangement joins TRBV25-1 to TRBJ1-4; D unresolved. CDR1 MGHDK and CDR2 SYGVNS come from the germline V gene. This CDR3 is 12 amino acids long. Trimming stripped 4 bases from V and 14 bases from J, with 14 bases between. In DNA form, the CDR3 reads TGTGCCAGCAGTGGAACAGAAGGCAGGCTGTTTTTT. Translation: CASSGTEGRLFF. Supplemented by reference TRBV25-1 and TRBJ1-4, the full variable domain reads EADIYQTPRYLVIGTGKKITLECSQTMGHDKMYWYQQDPGMELHLIHYSYGVNSTEKGDLSSESTVSRIRTEHFPLTLESARPSHTSQYLCASSGTEGRLFFGSGTQLSVL.

The rearrangement links TRBV7-2 to TRBJ1-1; 10 bases are shared with TRBD1. The CDR3 contains 15 residues. The V and J ends lost 6 bases and 8 bases, in that order; junction bases with no gene match: 12. Germline CDR1 SGHTA, CDR2 FQGNSA. The CDR3 spells CASSIPGTGEMEAFF. CDR3 in DNA: TGTGCCAGCAGTATCCCCGGGACAGGGGAGATGGAAGCTTTCTTT.

This clone was recorded only once. V and J are TRBV10-3 and TRBJ1-4, with D possibly matching TRBD1 (5 bases). Germline V lookup: CDR1 ENHRY, CDR2 SYGVKD. There are 14 residues in the CDR3. The V gene lost 4 bases and the J gene lost 7 bases, with 13 bases spanning the gap. In DNA form, the CDR3 reads TGTGCCATCAGTGTCCAGGGATCGAGTGAAAAACTGTTTTTT. Protein sequence: CAISVQGSSEKLFF.

Concerning this clone itself: The same CDR3 also results from other DNA sequences found in this sample. The J gene is TRBJ2-6, the V gene TRBV19; 9 nucleotides line up with TRBD1. The germline V gene encodes CDR1 LNHDA and CDR2 SQIVND (reference sequence). The length of the CDR3 is 15 residues. The J segment lost 2 bases and the V segment lost 5 bases, leaving 1 base of the junction unmatched. The CDR3, as DNA: TGTGCCAGTAGTGGGGACAGGGCTGGGGCCAACGTCCTGACTTTC. Its translation: CASSGDRAGANVLTF.

V gene TRBV9 combines with J gene TRBJ1-2; a possible D gene is TRBD1 (5 bases). V lost 0 bases and J lost 4, with 16 bases in between. CDR1 and CDR2 from the germline V gene are SGDLS and YYNGEE. This CDR3 comprises 16 residues. In nucleotides, the CDR3 is TGTGCCAGCAGCGTAGATGGCCCCGGGGGAGTCTATGGCTACACCTTC. Protein product: CASSVDGPGGVYGYTF.

The V gene is TRBV12-5, the J gene TRBJ1-2; D unclear. Between the trimmed V and J ends, which lost 0 bases and 8 bases, there was a span of 10 bases. This CDR3 has 13 residues. In germline, CDR1 is LGHNT, CDR2 FRNRAP. The CDR3 sequence is CASGLVQVKGYTF. DNA for the CDR3: TGTGCTAGTGGTTTGGTCCAGGTAAAGGGCTACACCTTC. Complete variable domain (other parts from reference TRBV12-5 and TRBJ1-2): DARVTQTPRHKVTEMGQEVTMRCQPILGHNTVFWYRQTMMQGLELLAYFRNRAPLDDSGMPKDRFSAEMPDATLATLKIQPSEPRDSAVYFCASGLVQVKGYTFGSGTRLTVV.

V gene TRBV4-2 combines with J gene TRBJ1-1; 8 nucleotides agree with TRBD1. The CDR3 is 15 residues long. Germline lookup yields CDR1 LGHNA and CDR2 YNFKEQ. Trimming at V came to 3 bases and at J to 1 base, leaving 4 bases not matched to a gene. The CDR3 loop is CASSQPQGANTEAFF. Written as DNA, the CDR3 is TGTGCCAGCAGCCAGCCCCAGGGGGCGAACACTGAAGCTTTCTTT.

The V and J genes are TRBV29-1 and TRBJ1-2; D ambiguous. V lost 4 bases to trimming and J lost 4 bases, with 10 bases between them. CDR1 and CDR2 from the germline V gene are SQVTM and ANQGSEA. The CDR3 extends over 12 amino acids. The CDR3 is CSVAIGIYGYTF. The DNA of the CDR3 is TGCAGCGTTGCGATTGGCATCTATGGCTACACCTTC.

This rearrangement joins TRBV9 to TRBJ1-4; D might be TRBD1 (6 bases). Germline V lookup: CDR1 SGDLS, CDR2 YYNGEE. Trimming took 4 bases from V and 8 from J, leaving 15 bases between them. The CDR3 covers 14 residues. Written as DNA, the CDR3 is TGTGCCAGCAGCCCCCGCGGGGGGCCCGAAAAACTGTTTTTT. Its protein is CASSPRGGPEKLFF.

This chain connects TRBV19 to TRBJ1-5; D remains unclear. Trimming took 2 bases from V and 2 from J, leaving 10 bases between them. CDR3 size: 15 residues. Germline CDR1 reads LNHDA; CDR2 reads SQIVND (reference sequence). CDR3 loop: CASSISGWGNQPQHF. CDR3 DNA: TGTGCCAGTAGTATATCAGGATGGGGCAATCAGCCCCAGCATTTT.

CDR3 bases: TGCGCCAGCAGCCCAAGTGAAATCAGGGTAACCCACAATGAGCAGTTCTTC. Amino acids: CASSPSEIRVTHNEQFF. The chain uses TRBV4-1 and TRBJ2-1, with D perhaps TRBD1 (5 bases). Trimming left V 4 bases short and J 5 bases short, with 21 bases between. The CDR3 length is 17 residues. Germline lookup yields CDR1 MGHRA and CDR2 YSYEKL.

Written as DNA, the CDR3 is TGTGCCAGCAGCGGAGGGAGGGGGAGCTCCTACGAGCAGTACTTC. Encoded protein: CASSGGRGSSYEQYF. This chain uses TRBV7-9 with TRBJ2-7; weak D call: TRBD2 (7 bases). Deletions cut 5 bases from V and 0 bases from J, with 14 bases between. This CDR3 region has 15 residues. Per the germline V gene, CDR1 is SEHNR and CDR2 is FQNEAQ (reference sequence).

This clone occurred a few times. V gene TRBV11-3 combines with J gene TRBJ2-5, with D uncertain. The CDR3 contains 13 residues. V shed 5 bases and J shed 5 bases, with 12 bases lying between them. Looked up from germline, CDR1 is SGHNT and CDR2 is YENEEA. This chain's CDR3 is CASSPSSLETQYF. DNA of the CDR3: TGTGCCAGCAGCCCCAGTAGCTTGGAGACCCAGTACTTC.

This clone was seen once. V usage is TRBV9 and J usage is TRBJ2-7; D is perhaps TRBD2 (6 bases). V lost 0 bases and J lost 4, with 14 bases in between. Per the germline V gene, CDR1 is SGDLS and CDR2 is YYNGEE. The CDR3 runs 15 residues. The CDR3 protein is CASSVEIGGLYEQYF. The CDR3 coding sequence is TGTGCCAGCAGCGTAGAGATCGGAGGGCTTTACGAGCAGTACTTC.

The V call is TRBV29-1, the J call TRBJ2-7; 10 bases are a match to TRBD2. The V gene end was trimmed by 2 bases and the J gene end by 3 bases; junction bases not matched to a gene: 1. Germline V lookup: CDR1 SQVTM, CDR2 ANQGSEA. The CDR3 extends over 13 amino acids. The CDR3 reads CSVEWTSGYEQYF. CDR3 nucleotide sequence: TGCAGCGTTGAATGGACTAGCGGCTACGAGCAGTACTTC.

The V and J genes are TRBV29-1 and TRBJ1-2; D is ambiguous. The CDR3 totals 11 residues. V shed 5 bases and J shed 6 bases, with 10 bases lying between them. The germline gives CDR1 SQVTM, CDR2 ANQGSEA. The CDR3 bases are TGCAGCGTTCAGAACGTTGATGGCTACACCTTC. This codes for CSVQNVDGYTF.

The chain links TRBV10-3 to TRBJ1-2, with TRBD1 matching over 9 bases. Germline V CDR1 and CDR2: ENHRY, SYGVKD. With 6 bases clipped from V and 8 bases from J, the junction kept 13 bases outside the gene matches. This CDR3 is 15 amino acids long. CDR3 amino acids: CAISSSRDREGGYTF. In DNA, the CDR3 is TGTGCCATCAGCAGTAGCCGGGACAGGGAAGGGGGCTACACCTTC.

This clone was recorded a few times. V gene TRBV7-3 combines with J gene TRBJ1-2; 12 bases match TRBD1. V shed 0 bases and J 4 bases; nucleotides not matched to a gene: 3. This CDR3 spans 16 amino acids. Germline V gene data show CDR1 as SGHTA and CDR2 as FQGTGA. The CDR3 DNA follows: TGTGCCAGCAGCTTAACAGGGACAGGGGGCCGCTATGGCTACACCTTC. It codes for CASSLTGTGGRYGYTF.

The J gene is TRBJ2-3, the V gene TRBV11-2; 7 bases align to TRBD1. After removal of 5 bases from V and 4 bases from J, the junction contained 9 bases not matched to a gene. CDR1 is SGHAT, CDR2 FQNNGV, per germline. The CDR3 consists of 15 residues. The CDR3: CASSVGQVLSDTQYF. The CDR3 nucleotides are TGTGCCAGCAGCGTAGGACAGGTGTTATCAGATACGCAGTATTTT.

V usage is TRBV10-1 and J usage is TRBJ1-1; 10 nucleotides match TRBD1. The CDR3 totals 13 residues. The V gene's germline CDR1 is WNHNN and CDR2 SYGVQD (reference sequence). The junction had 4 bases not matched to a gene; V was cut back by 8 bases and J by 4 bases. DNA of the CDR3: TGCGCCAGCGCCCGGGACAGGGGCACTGAAGCTTTCTTT. Translating gives CASARDRGTEAFF.

This clone was counted a single time. J is TRBJ2-2 and V is TRBV7-6; perhaps TRBD1 as D (5 bases). Germline lookup yields CDR1 SGHVS and CDR2 FNYEAQ. The V gene lost 5 bases and the J gene lost 5 bases, with 12 bases spanning the gap. The CDR3 covers 14 residues. DNA of the CDR3: TGTGCCAGCAGCCCGTACAGGAGTACCGGGGAGCTGTTTTTT. This sequence encodes CASSPYRSTGELFF.

The chain uses TRBV6-5 and TRBJ1-5; 7 nucleotides match TRBD1. CDR1 is MNHEY, CDR2 SVGAGI, per germline. V was pared by 4 bases and J by 0 bases, with 3 bases of the junction left unmatched. The CDR3 is made up of 15 amino acids. The CDR3 DNA sequence: TGTGCCAGCAGTTCGGGACAGCTTAGCAATCAGCCCCAGCATTTT. Residues: CASSSGQLSNQPQHF.

This clone was seen just once. J is TRBJ1-1 and V is TRBV27, with TRBD1 as a possible D gene (5 bases). The length of the CDR3 is 13 residues. Trimming cost V 4 bases and J 5 bases, with 11 bases left between them. Germline V gene sequence: CDR1 MNHEY, CDR2 SMNVEV (reference sequence). CDR3 DNA sequence: TGTGCCAGCAGTTCGAATCGGGGGACTGAAGCTTTCTTT. This sequence encodes CASSSNRGTEAFF.

The chain is built from TRBV5-4 and TRBJ1-2; no reliable D call. CDR3 size: 12 residues. Looked up from germline, CDR1 is SGHNT and CDR2 is YYREEE (reference sequence). Deletions cut 0 bases from V and 4 bases from J, with 4 bases between. CDR3 sequence (DNA): TGTGCCAGCAGCTTGGGGAGCTATGGCTACACCTTC. This codes for CASSLGSYGYTF.

On this clone: An end of the junction differs from the germline gene, which may be a read error. This chain links TRBV20-1 with TRBJ2-2, with D maybe TRBD1 (6 bases). The V gene's germline CDR1 is DFQATT and CDR2 SNEGSKA (reference sequence). The CDR3 has 11 amino acids. Here the CDR3 DNA reads TGCAGTGCTTGGGACACCAGGGAGCTGTTTTTT. Its protein is CSAWDTRELFF.